The clone carrying this T cell receptor beta chain appeared a few times. Trimming removed 2 bases from V and 0 bases from J, with 8 bases in between. The CDR3 is made up of 16 amino acids. The germline gives CDR1 MDHEN, CDR2 SYDVKM. This sample was included in a study of sequential checkpoint blockade in melanoma. Stated treatment: randomized to nivolumab then ipilimumab (arm A) or the reverse (arm B). Live CD3+CD8+ CD19− CD56− cells were sorted from PBMCs. Produced via immunoSEQ multiplex PCR; TCRdb's table is partial and in-frame only. The repertoire has roughly 20,000 clones, over 70% of them found once; the top ten carry about 38%.

This sample comprised CD8+ T cells sorted from blood (inferred from file names), obtained from a patient given nivolumab and ipilimumab in sequence. This chain joins TRBV28 and TRBJ2-6; D is unclear. The clonotype originates from a human donor with melanoma. The CDR3 DNA is TGTGCCAGCAGTTTAGGCCAGATCTCTGGGGCCAACGTCCTGACTTTC. It specifies CASSLGQISGANVLTF.